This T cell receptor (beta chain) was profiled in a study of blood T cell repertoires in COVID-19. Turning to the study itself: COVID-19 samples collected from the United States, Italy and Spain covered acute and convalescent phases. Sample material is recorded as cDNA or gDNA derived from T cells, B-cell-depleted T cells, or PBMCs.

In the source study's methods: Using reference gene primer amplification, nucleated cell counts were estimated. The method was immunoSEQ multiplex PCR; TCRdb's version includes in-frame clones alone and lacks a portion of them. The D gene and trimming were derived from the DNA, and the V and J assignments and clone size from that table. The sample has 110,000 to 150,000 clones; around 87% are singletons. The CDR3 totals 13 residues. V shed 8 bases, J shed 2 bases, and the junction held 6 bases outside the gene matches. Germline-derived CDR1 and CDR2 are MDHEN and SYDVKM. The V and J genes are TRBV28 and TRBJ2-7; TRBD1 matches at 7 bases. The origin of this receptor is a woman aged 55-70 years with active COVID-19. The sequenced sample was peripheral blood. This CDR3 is CASQGDSTYEQYF. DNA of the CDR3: TGTGCCAGCCAAGGGGACAGTACCTACGAGCAGTACTTC.